The present TCR beta chain was sequenced within a study of blood T cell repertoires in COVID-19. At the level of the study: Samples representing acute and convalescent COVID-19 were sourced from the United States, Italy and Spain. PBMCs, B-cell-depleted T cells, or T cells were the source of the cDNA or gDNA that made up the material.

Per the original methods: Reference gene primer amplification gave estimated nucleated cell counts. Libraries were prepared by immunoSEQ multiplex PCR; TCRdb keeps only in-frame clonotypes and omits some of them. Clone size and the V and J calls come from that table; the DNA yielded D and trimming. Among approximately 100,000 clones listed, roughly nine tenths were seen once. Trimming removed 0 bases from V and 0 bases from J, with 7 bases in between. The CDR3 spans 14 residues. Looked up from germline, CDR1 is SGDLS and CDR2 is YYNGEE. This sequence joins TRBV9 and TRBJ2-7; D might be TRBD1 (6 bases). The origin of this receptor is a man aged 45-65 years in a cohort sampled during active COVID-19. Source material: peripheral blood. CDR3 loop: CASSVGTVSYEQYF. For the CDR3, the DNA is TGTGCCAGCAGCGTAGGGACAGTCTCCTACGAGCAGTACTTC.